These T cell receptor beta chains were read from a single sample in a study of shared clonotypes between healthy human individuals. Here immunoSEQ multiplex PCR was the method, and the copy in TCRdb shows in-frame clones only, minus some. The table shows under 1,100,000 clones, with more than 60% occurring only once. Material: memory CD4+ T cells sorted from blood. The receptors were sampled from a man aged 18-30 years in good health. Both conserved end residues are part of each CDR3.

CDR3 protein	V gene	J gene
CASSSWGQGSNEQYF	TRBV7-8	TRBJ2-7
CASSPGRTALGSYEQYF	TRBV4-1	TRBJ2-7
CASSLGSGHYNEQFF	TRBV7-8	TRBJ2-1
CASSLSRGGNQPQHF	TRBV28	TRBJ1-5
CSVVAEIAKNIQYF	TRBV29-1	TRBJ2-4
CASSSTGNSYEQYF	TRBV5-1	TRBJ2-7
CAINIGSSYEQYF	TRBV10-3	TRBJ2-7
CASSINRKETQYF	TRBV19	TRBJ2-5
CASRGASEKLFF	TRBV6-5	TRBJ1-4
CASSSGLAGTDTQYF	TRBV5-1	TRBJ2-3
CASLFSAGTYEQYF	TRBV2	TRBJ2-7
CASVPGGGATGELFF	TRBV12-5	TRBJ2-2
CASSPDRDLKSPLHF	TRBV23-1	TRBJ1-6
CASSPLQGMNTEAFF	TRBV18	TRBJ1-1
CASSLGDRNYQPQHF	TRBV5-8	TRBJ1-5
CATLKGGEGEQFF	TRBV10-3	TRBJ2-1
CASSPDGQLYNEQFF	TRBV5-1	TRBJ2-1
CASSFSQASYEQYF	TRBV5-6	TRBJ2-7
CASGRTSGVDTQYF	TRBV25-1	TRBJ2-3
CASSGTNQETQYF	TRBV18	TRBJ2-5
CASSLPGGKNIQYF	TRBV5-6	TRBJ2-4
CAWSGQGAGTEAFF	TRBV30	TRBJ1-1
CATSTGAISGNTIYF	TRBV15	TRBJ1-3
CASSPSGSSTDTQYF	TRBV7-3	TRBJ2-3
CASTGNYEQYF	TRBV6-5	TRBJ2-7
CASSSGGKGETQYF	TRBV27	TRBJ2-5
CASSKDGNTEAFF	TRBV2	TRBJ1-1
CASSLVRGPYNEQFF	TRBV7-2	TRBJ2-1
CASSYKVGSSYEQYF	TRBV27	TRBJ2-7
CASSVDPAYEQYF	TRBV19	TRBJ2-7
CASSRAGTEASEQYF	TRBV4-2	TRBJ2-7
CASRFPGQGIWVAEAFF	TRBV12-2	TRBJ1-1
CASSQGGLAGYTGELFF	TRBV4-1	TRBJ2-2
CASSPPVGGSGKTQYF	TRBV18	TRBJ2-5
CARGADSNYGYTF	TRBV2	TRBJ1-2
CASTWRTSKTYEQYF	TRBV6-6	TRBJ2-7
CASSWGQGETEAFF	TRBV7-3	TRBJ1-1